This TCR beta chain was sequenced in a study of T cell clusters in autoimmune cytopenias. General observations from the study: TRB repertoire shifts in secondary cytopenia and chronic lymphocytic leukemia mostly reflected lymphoma, not autoimmunity. Functional roles of the in silico T cell clusters still await experimental validation. Physiological T cell clusters of healthy donors were apparently absent in primary autoimmune cytopenia patients. No cluster-lack signature appeared between secondary cytopenia and chronic lymphocytic leukemia patients, apparently due to lymphoma masking.

TRB rearrangements were amplified by touch-down multiplex PCR with mixed TRB-A/B primers. After re-calling the multiplex PCR reads, TCRdb lists one entry per CDR3 protein, DNA absent. Its table records nearly 4,500 distinct CDR3 sequences. As to this clonotype: Its antigen is not identified.

Tens of thousands of genome equivalents of blood DNA were amplified for TRB. The CDR3 is made up of 18 amino acids. Germline loops: CDR1 LNHDA, CDR2 SQIVND (reference sequence). The chain employs TRBV19 and TRBJ2-2; TCRdb names TRBD1, which stays unverified in the absence of DNA. This clonotype was sampled from a human donor with an autoimmune cytopenia or autoimmune hepatitis (not recorded which). Sequencing was performed on peripheral blood. CDR3 amino acids: CASSTTATGPPDTGELFF.